The 2 T cell receptor beta chains below all came from one sample that was sequenced in a study of T cell repertoires in aging, cancer and after chemotherapy. A mixed TRB-A/B primer pool amplified rearranged TRB by multiplex touch-down PCR. TCRdb called the multiplex PCR reads again in MiXCR, with one record for every CDR3 protein. Of roughly 2,300 distinct CDR3 sequences listed, 23% are singletons. Amplification of TCR beta used genomic DNA extracted from peripheral blood. The sequenced material came from blood. These receptors were collected from a human donor with a solid tumor.

This clonotype came up a few times. The chain recombines TRBV7-9 with TRBJ2-2, with 8 bases identical to TRBD1. The CDR3 spans 16 residues. Germline loops: CDR1 SEHNR, CDR2 FQNEAQ (reference sequence). With V trimmed by 7 bases and J by 6 bases, 13 bases remained unmatched. CDR3 sequence reads: CASNDGGQGAAGELFF. The CDR3 bases are TGTGCCAGCAACGATGGGGGTCAGGGGGCAGCCGGGGAGCTGTTTTTT.

In its sample, this clonotype is medium-sized. V and J are TRBV13 and TRBJ2-3; D might be TRBD1 or TRBD2, each matching 6 bases. Germline CDR1 reads PRHDT; CDR2 reads FYEKMQ (reference sequence). The length of the CDR3 is 13 residues. Trimming stripped 2 bases from V and 4 bases from J, with 7 bases between. In DNA form, the CDR3 reads TGTGCCAGCAGCTTAAGGGGGGCAGATACGCAGTATTTT. Translation: CASSLRGADTQYF.